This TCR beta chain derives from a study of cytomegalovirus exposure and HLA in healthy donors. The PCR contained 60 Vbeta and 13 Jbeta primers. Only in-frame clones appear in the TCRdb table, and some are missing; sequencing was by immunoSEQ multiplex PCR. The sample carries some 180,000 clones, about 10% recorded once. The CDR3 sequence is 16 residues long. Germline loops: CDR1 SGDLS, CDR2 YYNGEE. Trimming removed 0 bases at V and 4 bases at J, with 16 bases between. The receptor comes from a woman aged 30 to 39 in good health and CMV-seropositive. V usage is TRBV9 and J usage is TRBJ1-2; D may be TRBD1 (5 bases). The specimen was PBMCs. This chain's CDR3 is CASSVGGRAEVYGYTF. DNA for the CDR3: TGTGCCAGCAGCGTAGGTGGCAGGGCGGAAGTCTATGGCTACACCTTC.